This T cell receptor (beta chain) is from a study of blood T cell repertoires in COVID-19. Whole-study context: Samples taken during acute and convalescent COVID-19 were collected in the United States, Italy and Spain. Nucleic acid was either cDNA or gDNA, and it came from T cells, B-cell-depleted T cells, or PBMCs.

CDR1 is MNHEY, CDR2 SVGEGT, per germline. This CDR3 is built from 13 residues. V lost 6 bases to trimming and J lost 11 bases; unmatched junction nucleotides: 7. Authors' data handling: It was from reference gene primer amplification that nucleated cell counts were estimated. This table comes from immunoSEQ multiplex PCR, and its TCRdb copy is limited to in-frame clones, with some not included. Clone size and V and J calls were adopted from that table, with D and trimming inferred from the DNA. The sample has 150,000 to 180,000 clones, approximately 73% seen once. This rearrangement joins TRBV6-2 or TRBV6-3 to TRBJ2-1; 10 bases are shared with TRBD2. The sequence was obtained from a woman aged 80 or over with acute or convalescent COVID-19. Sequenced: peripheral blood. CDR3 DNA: TGTGCCAGCAGCAGGACTAGCGGCACCAAGCAGTTCTTC. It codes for CASSRTSGTKQFF.